This T cell receptor (beta chain) was documented in a study of human T cells and chemical hapten exposure. Stated time point: patch test 3, about 24 weeks after DPC sensitization. Indicated treatment: therapeutic diphenylcyclopropenone sensitization with weekly scalp DPC. Germline V gives CDR1 SNHLY, CDR2 FYNNEI. The V gene lost 6 bases and the J gene lost 9 bases, with 12 bases spanning the gap. This CDR3 contains 12 residues. Individual cDNA molecules in this library carried unique molecular identifiers. TCRdb fed the RACE reads into MiXCR, producing one record per CDR3 protein. The sample holds over 55,000 distinct CDR3 sequences; 11% are singletons and the top ten take roughly 1.4%.

The source material was whole blood, sampled in connection with sensitization to the hapten diphenylcyclopropenone (DPC). The sequence came from a woman aged 45-60 years with alopecia areata. Some clones in this sample may be carry-over from other donors' samples. The chain joins TRBV2 to TRBJ1-5; no reliable D call. CDR3 sequence: CASREDLPPQHF. CDR3 DNA: TGTGCCAGCAGAGAGGACCTGCCGCCCCAGCATTTT.